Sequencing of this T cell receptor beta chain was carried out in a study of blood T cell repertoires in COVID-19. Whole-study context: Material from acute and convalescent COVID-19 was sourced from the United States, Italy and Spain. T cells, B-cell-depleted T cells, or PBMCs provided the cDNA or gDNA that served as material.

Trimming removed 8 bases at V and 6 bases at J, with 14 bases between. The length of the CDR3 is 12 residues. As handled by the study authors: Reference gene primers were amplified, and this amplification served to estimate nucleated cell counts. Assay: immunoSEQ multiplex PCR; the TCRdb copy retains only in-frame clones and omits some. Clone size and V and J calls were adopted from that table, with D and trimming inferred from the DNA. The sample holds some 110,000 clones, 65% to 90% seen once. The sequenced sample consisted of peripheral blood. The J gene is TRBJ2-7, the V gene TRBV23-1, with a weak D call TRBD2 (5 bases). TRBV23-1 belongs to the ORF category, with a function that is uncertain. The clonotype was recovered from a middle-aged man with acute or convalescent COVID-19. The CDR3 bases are TGCGCCAGCCGGAAGAGGGATCCCGAGCAGTACTTC. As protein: CASRKRDPEQYF.